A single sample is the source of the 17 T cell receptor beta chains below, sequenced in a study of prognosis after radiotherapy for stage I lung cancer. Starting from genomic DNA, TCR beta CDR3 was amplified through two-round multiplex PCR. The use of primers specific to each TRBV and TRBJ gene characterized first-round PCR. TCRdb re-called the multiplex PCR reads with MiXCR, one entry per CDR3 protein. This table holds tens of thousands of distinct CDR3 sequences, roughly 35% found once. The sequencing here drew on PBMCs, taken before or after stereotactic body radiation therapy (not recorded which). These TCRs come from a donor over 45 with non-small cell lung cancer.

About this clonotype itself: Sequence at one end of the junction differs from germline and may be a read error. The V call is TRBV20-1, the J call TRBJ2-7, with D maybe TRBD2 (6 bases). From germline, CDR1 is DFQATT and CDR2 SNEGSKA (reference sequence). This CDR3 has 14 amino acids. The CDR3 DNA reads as TGCAGTGCAGCGACTATCGGGAGTTTCTACGAGCAGCACTTC. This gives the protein CSAATIGSFYEQHF.

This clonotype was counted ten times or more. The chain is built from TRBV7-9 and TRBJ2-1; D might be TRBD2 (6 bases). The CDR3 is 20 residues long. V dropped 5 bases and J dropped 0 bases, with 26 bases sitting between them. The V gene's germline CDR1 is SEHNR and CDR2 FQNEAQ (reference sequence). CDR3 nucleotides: TGTGCCAGCAGCCCCTCCCCATTTAGCGGTGCGGGTCACTCCTACAATGAGCAGTTCTTC. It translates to CASSPSPFSGAGHSYNEQFF.

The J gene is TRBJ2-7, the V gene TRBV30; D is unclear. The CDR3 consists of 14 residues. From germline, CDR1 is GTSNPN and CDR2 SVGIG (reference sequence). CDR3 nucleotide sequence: TGTGCGATCGCTGATGGCTTCCCTCCCTGGGAGCAGTACTTC. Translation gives CAIADGFPPWEQYF.

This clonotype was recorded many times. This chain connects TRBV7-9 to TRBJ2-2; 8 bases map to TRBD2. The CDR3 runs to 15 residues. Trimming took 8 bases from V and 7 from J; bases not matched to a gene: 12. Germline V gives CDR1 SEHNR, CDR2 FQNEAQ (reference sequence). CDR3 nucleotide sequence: TGTGCCAGCGGTAAAACAGGGACTAGAGTCGGGGAGCTGTTTTTT. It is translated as CASGKTGTRVGELFF.

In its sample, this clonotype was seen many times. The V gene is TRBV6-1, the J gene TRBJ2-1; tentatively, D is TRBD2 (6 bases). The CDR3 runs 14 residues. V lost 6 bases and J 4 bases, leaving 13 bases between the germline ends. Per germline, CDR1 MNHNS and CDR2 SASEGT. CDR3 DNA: TGTGCCAGCAGGGGTGGCGGGGATTACAATGAGCAGTTCTTC. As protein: CASRGGGDYNEQFF.

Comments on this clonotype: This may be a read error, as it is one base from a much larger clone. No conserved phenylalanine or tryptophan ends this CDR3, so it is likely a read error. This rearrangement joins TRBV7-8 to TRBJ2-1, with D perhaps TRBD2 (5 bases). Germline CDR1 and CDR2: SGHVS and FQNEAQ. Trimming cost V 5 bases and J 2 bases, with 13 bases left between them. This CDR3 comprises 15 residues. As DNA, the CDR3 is TGTGCCAGCAGCCAGGCATCGCGGGCCTACAATGAGCAGTTCCTC. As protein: CASSQASRAYNEQFL.

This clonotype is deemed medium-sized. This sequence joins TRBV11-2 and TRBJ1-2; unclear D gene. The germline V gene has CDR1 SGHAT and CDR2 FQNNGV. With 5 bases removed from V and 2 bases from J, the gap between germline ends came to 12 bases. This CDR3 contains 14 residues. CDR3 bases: TGTGCCAGCAGCCGAGGTGGGCCGAACTATGGCTACACCTTC. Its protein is CASSRGGPNYGYTF.

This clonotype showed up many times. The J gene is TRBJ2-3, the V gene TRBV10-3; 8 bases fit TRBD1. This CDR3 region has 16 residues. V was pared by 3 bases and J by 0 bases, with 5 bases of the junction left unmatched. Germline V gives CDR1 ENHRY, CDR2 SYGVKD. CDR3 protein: CAISDRTGMSTDTQYF. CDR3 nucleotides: TGTGCCATCAGTGATAGGACAGGGATGAGCACAGATACGCAGTATTTT.

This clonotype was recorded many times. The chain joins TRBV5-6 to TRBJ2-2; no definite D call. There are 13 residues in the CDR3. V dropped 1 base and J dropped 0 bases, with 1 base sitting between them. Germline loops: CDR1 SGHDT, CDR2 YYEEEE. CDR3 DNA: TGTGCCAGCAGCTTGACGAACACCGGGGAGCTGTTTTTT. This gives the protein CASSLTNTGELFF.

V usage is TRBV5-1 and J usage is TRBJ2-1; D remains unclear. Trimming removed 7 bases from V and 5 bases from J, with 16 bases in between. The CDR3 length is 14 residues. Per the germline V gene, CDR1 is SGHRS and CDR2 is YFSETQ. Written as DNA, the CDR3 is TGCGCCAGCGGTTCCCCTTCCAGTGACAATGAGCAGTTCTTC. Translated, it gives CASGSPSSDNEQFF.

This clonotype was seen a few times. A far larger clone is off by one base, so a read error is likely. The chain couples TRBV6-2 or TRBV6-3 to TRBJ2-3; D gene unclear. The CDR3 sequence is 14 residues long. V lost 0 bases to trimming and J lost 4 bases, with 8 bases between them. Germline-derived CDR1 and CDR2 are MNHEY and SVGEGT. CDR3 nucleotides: TGTGCCAGCAGTTACTCGTGGAATCCAGATACGCAGTATTTT. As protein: CASSYSWNPDTQYF.

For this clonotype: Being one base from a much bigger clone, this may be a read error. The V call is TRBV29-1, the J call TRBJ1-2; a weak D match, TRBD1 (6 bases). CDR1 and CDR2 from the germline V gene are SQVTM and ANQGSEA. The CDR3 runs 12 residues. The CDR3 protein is CIARTASYGYTF. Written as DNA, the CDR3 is TGCATCGCCAGGACAGCTAGCTATGGCTACACCTTC.

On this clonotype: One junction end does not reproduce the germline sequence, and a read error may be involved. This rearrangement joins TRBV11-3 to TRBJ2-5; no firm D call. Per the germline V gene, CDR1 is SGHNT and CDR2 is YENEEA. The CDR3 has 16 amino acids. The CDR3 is CASSLEGASLQETHYF. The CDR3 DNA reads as TGTGCCAGCAGCTTAGAGGGTGCGTCCCTCCAAGAGACCCATTACTTC.

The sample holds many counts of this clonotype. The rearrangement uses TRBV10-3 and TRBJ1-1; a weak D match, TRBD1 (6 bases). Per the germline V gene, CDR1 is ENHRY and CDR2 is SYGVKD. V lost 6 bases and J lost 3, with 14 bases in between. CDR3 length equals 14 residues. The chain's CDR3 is CAISWDNRDTEAFF. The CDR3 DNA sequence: TGTGCCATCAGCTGGGACAACCGGGACACTGAAGCTTTCTTT.

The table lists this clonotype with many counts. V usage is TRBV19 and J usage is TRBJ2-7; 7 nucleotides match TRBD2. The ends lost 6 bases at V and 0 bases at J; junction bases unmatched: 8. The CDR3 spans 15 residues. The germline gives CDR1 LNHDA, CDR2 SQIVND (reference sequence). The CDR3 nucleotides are TGTGCCAGTAGCCTAAGCGGGAAAAGCTCCTACGAGCAGTACTTC. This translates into CASSLSGKSSYEQYF.

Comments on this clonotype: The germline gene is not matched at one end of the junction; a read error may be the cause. CDR3 in amino acids: CASTLRPLVANILTF. The CDR3 region has the DNA TGTGCCAGCACCTTGAGACCCCTCGTTGCCAACATCCTGACTTTC. This chain joins TRBV28 and TRBJ2-6; D gene unclear. Germline V lookup: CDR1 MDHEN, CDR2 SYDVKM. CDR3 length equals 15 residues. Complete variable domain (other parts from reference TRBV28 and TRBJ2-6): DVKVTQSSRYLVKRTGEKVFLECVQDMDHENMFWYRQDPGLGLRLIYFSYDVKMKEKGDIPEGYSVSREKKERFSLILESASTNQTSMYLCASTLRPLVANILTFGAGSRLTVL.

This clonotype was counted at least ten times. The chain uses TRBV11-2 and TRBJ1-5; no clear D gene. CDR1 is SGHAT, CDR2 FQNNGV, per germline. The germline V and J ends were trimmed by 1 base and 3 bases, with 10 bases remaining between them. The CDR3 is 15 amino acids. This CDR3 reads CASSLGRGPNQPQHF. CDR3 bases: TGTGCCAGCAGCTTAGGTCGGGGTCCCAATCAGCCCCAGCATTTT.